The clone carrying this T cell receptor (beta chain) was counted a single time. The target antigen is unknown. RNA was extracted with the RNeasy kit, and a quantity of roughly 0.5 to 1 ug was reverse transcribed using random hexamers. Each CDR3 protein is one row after TCRdb ran MiXCR on the immunoSEQ multiplex PCR reads. Here the sample spans around 110,000 distinct CDR3 sequences, around 96% being singletons. The source of the sample is a study of CD8 T cells in Susac syndrome. Study-wide results and caveats: In Susac syndrome, CD4+ T cell repertoires lacked any clonal expansion.

Source material: CD4+ T cells from PBMCs. This TCR derives from a human donor with Susac syndrome.

The CDR3 region is CASSRQLREQYF. CDR3 in DNA: TGTGCCAGCAGCCGCCAGCTCAGAGAGCAGTACTTC. V gene TRBV12-3 or TRBV12-4 combines with J gene TRBJ2-7; no clear D gene. V lost 6 bases and J lost 7, with 13 bases in between. The CDR3 length is 12 residues.